These 23 T cell receptor beta chains were all obtained from the same sample, sequenced in a study of T cell responses to AZD1222 COVID-19 vaccine. Here immunoSEQ multiplex PCR was the method, and the copy in TCRdb shows in-frame clones only, minus some. Here the sample spans about 130,000 clones, 75% to 90% being singletons. Sequenced material: peripheral blood, taken on day 0 of AZD1222 vaccination. Every receptor here comes from an adult in good health.

The chain recombines TRBV6-5 with TRBJ1-2; 9 bases line up with TRBD1. V was clipped by 1 base and J by 5 bases; unmatched bases: 5. CDR3 length: 15 residues. Germline V lookup: CDR1 MNHEY, CDR2 SVGAGI. CDR3 region: CASSYLTGTGYGYTF. CDR3 nucleotides: TGTGCCAGCAGTTACTTAACCGGGACAGGGTATGGCTACACCTTC.

V is TRBV19 and J is TRBJ1-1, with 8 bases fitting TRBD1. This CDR3 is 15 amino acids long. Germline V gene sequence: CDR1 LNHDA, CDR2 SQIVND (reference sequence). V lost 1 base and J lost 0; bases outside the gene matches: 1. This CDR3 reads CASSIGTGMNTEAFF. In nucleotides, the CDR3 is TGTGCCAGTAGTATAGGGACAGGGATGAACACTGAAGCTTTCTTT. The full variable domain, in which reference TRBV19 and TRBJ1-1 provide the parts outside the CDR3, is DGGITQSPKYLFRKEGQNVTLSCEQNLNHDAMYWYRQDPGQGLRLIYYSQIVNDFQKGDIAEGYSVSREKKESFPLTVTSAQKNPTAFYLCASSIGTGMNTEAFFGQGTRLTVV.

V usage is TRBV18 and J usage is TRBJ1-3; the match to TRBD1 covers 8 bases. The length of the CDR3 is 15 residues. With 4 bases clipped from V and 4 bases from J, the junction kept 6 bases outside the gene matches. Looked up from germline, CDR1 is KGHSH and CDR2 is LQKENI. The CDR3, as DNA: TGTGCCAGCTCACAGCAGGGGGCGCGAGGAAACACCATATATTTT. Amino acids: CASSQQGARGNTIYF. Full variable domain (missing parts from reference TRBV18 and TRBJ1-3): NAGVMQNPRHLVRRRGQEARLRCSPMKGHSHVYWYRQLPEEGLKFMVYLQKENIIDESGMPKERFSAEFPKEGPSILRIQQVVRGDSAAYFCASSQQGARGNTIYFGEGSWLTVV.

This chain joins TRBV5-4 and TRBJ2-7; 7 bases fit TRBD1. CDR1 is SGHNT and CDR2 is YYREEE in the germline V gene (reference sequence). V trimming: 3 bases; J trimming: 2 bases; junction bases outside the gene matches: 8. The CDR3 runs to 15 residues. The CDR3 protein is CASSSLKTGPYEQYF. CDR3 DNA sequence: TGTGCCAGCAGCTCCCTGAAGACAGGGCCCTACGAGCAGTACTTC.

This chain connects TRBV30 to TRBJ1-6; D may be TRBD1 (6 bases). Per the germline V gene, CDR1 is GTSNPN and CDR2 is SVGIG (reference sequence). The CDR3 extends over 13 amino acids. Trimming stripped 4 bases from V and 5 bases from J, with 9 bases between. CDR3: CAWNRADNSPLHF. CDR3 nucleotide sequence: TGTGCCTGGAACAGGGCCGATAATTCACCCCTCCACTTT.

CDR3 nucleotide sequence: TGTGCCAGTAGTATACAGGGACCCTATAATTCACCCCTCCACTTT. Its protein is CASSIQGPYNSPLHF. The rearrangement links TRBV19 to TRBJ1-6; TRBD1 might be the D (5 bases). Germline CDR1 is LNHDA and CDR2 is SQIVND (reference sequence). Trimming removed 2 bases at V and 2 bases at J, with 7 bases between. The CDR3 extends over 15 amino acids.

The chain couples TRBV20-1 to TRBJ2-1; D not certain. This CDR3 comprises 11 residues. Trimming took off 5 bases at V and 7 bases at J, with 9 bases between the two ends. CDR1 and CDR2 (germline): DFQATT, SNEGSKA (reference sequence). DNA for the CDR3: TGCAGTGCTTTACCTACTAATGAGCAGTTCTTC. This translates into CSALPTNEQFF.

The chain couples TRBV10-3 to TRBJ2-2; 7 bases agree with TRBD1. V gave up 6 bases and J gave up 4 bases; unmatched junction bases: 8. The CDR3 runs to 15 residues. Looked up from germline, CDR1 is ENHRY and CDR2 is SYGVKD. CDR3 in amino acids: CAISKTTGVTGELFF. The CDR3 DNA follows: TGTGCCATCAGCAAAACTACAGGGGTCACCGGGGAGCTGTTTTTT.

The chain employs TRBV10-3 and TRBJ1-2; D not certain. This CDR3 contains 13 residues. Looked up from germline, CDR1 is ENHRY and CDR2 is SYGVKD. Trimming left V 7 bases short and J 7 bases short, with 16 bases between. The CDR3 reads CAIKPGPVFGYTF. DNA of the CDR3: TGTGCCATCAAGCCGGGCCCAGTGTTTGGCTACACCTTC.

The V call is TRBV30, the J call TRBJ1-2; D is possibly TRBD1 (5 bases). The CDR3 contains 13 residues. Trimming left V 5 bases short and J 2 bases short, with 12 bases between. Germline CDR1 and CDR2: GTSNPN and SVGIG (reference sequence). This chain's CDR3 is CAWGGSPNYGYTF. The CDR3 region has the DNA TGTGCCTGGGGGGGGTCCCCCAACTATGGCTACACCTTC.

V gene TRBV10-2 combines with J gene TRBJ2-2; D is unresolved. Deletions cut 8 bases from V and 0 bases from J, with 10 bases between. Germline loops: CDR1 WSHSY, CDR2 SAAADI. The CDR3 contains 14 residues. The CDR3 sequence is CASSIGTNTGELFF. CDR3 bases: TGCGCCAGCTCCATAGGCACGAACACCGGGGAGCTGTTTTTT.

This clone appeared once. This chain joins TRBV4-3 and TRBJ2-3; D is undetermined. Germline V gives CDR1 LGHNA, CDR2 YSLEER. This CDR3 spans 12 amino acids. The ends were cut back, 3 bases at V and 2 bases at J, with 3 bases in the middle. The chain's CDR3 is CASSHDTDTQYF. DNA of the CDR3: TGCGCCAGCAGCCATGACACAGATACGCAGTATTTT.

This clone occurred once. The rearrangement links TRBV5-1 to TRBJ2-3, with 11 bases identical to TRBD1. Germline V lookup: CDR1 SGHRS, CDR2 YFSETQ. The CDR3 loop spans 17 amino acids. The V and J ends lost 4 bases and 6 bases, in that order; junction bases with no gene match: 13. CDR3 in DNA: TGCGCCAGCAGCCCACAAGGACAGGGGGCGCCGGGGGATACGCAGTATTTT. This codes for CASSPQGQGAPGDTQYF. The full variable domain, with the rest looked up from reference TRBV5-1 and TRBJ2-3, is KAGVTQTPRYLIKTRGQQVTLSCSPISGHRSVSWYQQTPGQGLQFLFEYFSETQRNKGNFPGRFSGRQFSNSRSEMNVSTLELGDSALYLCASSPQGQGAPGDTQYFGPGTRLTVL.

This rearrangement joins TRBV3-1 (or the pseudogene TRBV3-2) to TRBJ1-1, with TRBD1 identical over 10 bases. Trimming at V came to 4 bases and at J to 11 bases, leaving 7 bases not matched to a gene. Looked up from germline, CDR1 is LGHDT and CDR2 is YNNKEL (reference sequence). This CDR3 has 13 amino acids. In nucleotides, the CDR3 is TGTGCCAGCAGCCCCGACAGGGGGCTTAGCGCTTTCTTT. This translates into CASSPDRGLSAFF.

CDR3 sequence reads: CASSPVRDDQPQHF. Here the CDR3 DNA reads TGTGCCAGCTCCCCCGTGAGGGACGATCAGCCCCAGCATTTT. This chain connects TRBV18 to TRBJ1-5; possibly TRBD1 for D (5 bases). Germline V gives CDR1 KGHSH, CDR2 LQKENI. V was trimmed by 6 bases and J by 5 bases, leaving 14 bases between them. The CDR3 sequence is 14 residues long.

The chain combines TRBV10-3 with TRBJ1-2; 7 bases match TRBD1. The J segment lost 4 bases and the V segment lost 0 bases, leaving 8 bases of the junction unmatched. CDR1 and CDR2 from the germline V gene are ENHRY and SYGVKD. The CDR3 has 16 amino acids. DNA for the CDR3: TGTGCCATCAGTGAGTCAAGGGACAGCCCTATCTATGGCTACACCTTC. The encoded protein is CAISESRDSPIYGYTF.

This chain joins TRBV7-9 and TRBJ1-6; D is ambiguous. The V end lost 3 bases, the J end lost 8 bases, and 5 bases lay between the germline ends. This CDR3 is 12 amino acids long. Per germline, CDR1 SEHNR and CDR2 FQNEAQ (reference sequence). CDR3 residues: CASSFLDSPLHF. Written as DNA, the CDR3 is TGTGCCAGCAGCTTCCTCGATTCACCCCTCCACTTT.

The chain has TRBV30 and TRBJ2-3; D is uncertain. Germline V gene data show CDR1 as GTSNPN and CDR2 as SVGIG (reference sequence). Trimming left V 4 bases short and J 5 bases short, with 16 bases between. The CDR3 has 14 amino acids. In DNA, the CDR3 is TGTGCCTGGACCCCTAGAATGGCGTTAGATACGCAGTATTTT. This encodes CAWTPRMALDTQYF.

The chain recombines TRBV5-4 with TRBJ1-5; D gene ambiguous. V was pared by 0 bases and J by 7 bases, with 11 bases between. CDR3 length equals 14 residues. The germline gives CDR1 SGHNT, CDR2 YYREEE (reference sequence). The CDR3 nucleotides read TGTGCCAGCAGCTTGGAGCCTGGAGGACAGCCCCAGCATTTT. Amino acids: CASSLEPGGQPQHF.

The chain is built from TRBV2 and TRBJ2-1, with 10 bases lining up with TRBD1. V trimming: 8 bases; J trimming: 5 bases; junction bases outside the gene matches: 3. This CDR3 comprises 13 residues. CDR1 and CDR2 from the germline V gene are SNHLY and FYNNEI. Here the CDR3 reads CASGGQGNNEQFF. The CDR3 DNA reads TGTGCCAGCGGGGGACAGGGGAACAATGAGCAGTTCTTC.

The chain couples TRBV2 to TRBJ1-2; no reliable D call. Germline CDR1 SNHLY, CDR2 FYNNEI. The CDR3 is 14 residues long. Trimming removed 7 bases from V and 3 bases from J, with 15 bases in between. The CDR3 nucleotides are TGTGCCAGCACCGCGGAGAGAACATACTATGGCTACACCTTC. Translated, it gives CASTAERTYYGYTF.

The genes are TRBV5-4 and TRBJ2-5; 10 bases align to TRBD1. The J segment lost 5 bases and the V segment lost 4 bases, leaving 5 bases of the junction unmatched. Germline CDR1 is SGHNT and CDR2 is YYREEE (reference sequence). The CDR3 extends over 14 amino acids. In DNA form, the CDR3 reads TGTGCCAGCAGCCAAGGGACAGGGGAGGAGACCCAGTACTTC. The encoded protein is CASSQGTGEETQYF.

The chain has TRBV5-4 and TRBJ2-1; 8 bases match TRBD2. Germline assignment: CDR1 SGHNT and CDR2 YYREEE (reference sequence). V lost 2 bases to trimming and J lost 0 bases; unmatched junction nucleotides: 4. The CDR3 runs 16 residues. CDR3 region: CASSFRGGSSYNEQFF. As DNA, the CDR3 is TGTGCCAGCAGCTTCCGGGGGGGGAGCTCCTACAATGAGCAGTTCTTC.